This TCR beta chain was documented in a study of Ad26.COV2.S vaccination and SARS-CoV-2 variants. Overall study results and limits: Greater spike-specific TCR breadth was seen in vaccine recipients than in placebo recipients. From the TCR breadth and depth analyses, total T cell responses may have been underestimated.

The repertoire was sequenced with immunoSEQ multiplex PCR; TCRdb's copy has only in-frame clones and lacks some. The sample yields over 400,000 clones, 89% seen once. In the case of this clone: What it binds is not known.

From germline, CDR1 is SGHAT and CDR2 FQNNGV. Trimming at V came to 5 bases and at J to 2 bases, leaving 2 bases not matched to a gene. The CDR3 covers 14 residues. Regarding treatment: 15 to 20 received Ad26.COV2.S at low or high dose, single or two shots; 5 received placebo; per-sample allocation not given. Repertoires come from day 63 after the first vaccine or placebo injection. The receptor was isolated from a person aged 18-65 years who received the Ad26.COV2.S COVID-19 vaccine or a placebo. V usage is TRBV11-2 and J usage is TRBJ1-3; 8 bases align to TRBD1. Specimen: peripheral blood, collected in a trial of Ad26.COV2.S vaccine versus placebo. Written as DNA, the CDR3 is TGTGCCAGCAGCCCACAGGGGGCTGGAAACACCATATATTTT. The encoded protein is CASSPQGAGNTIYF.